The rows below give T cell receptor beta chains drawn from one sample of a study of cytomegalovirus exposure and HLA in healthy donors. Profiled with immunoSEQ multiplex PCR; TCRdb holds only in-frame clones, not every one. The table lists roughly 98,000 clones, 70% to 80% of them singletons. Material for sequencing was PBMCs. Receptors originate from a man aged 18 to 30 in good health and CMV-seropositive. Both conserved end residues are part of each CDR3. Clone size is shown for a subset of rows, as once, few, many or a class of expanded clone.

J | size | V | CDR3
TRBJ1-6 | - | TRBV5-5 | CASSAGTVNSPLHF
TRBJ2-3 | - | TRBV27 | CASSLVRGSTDTQYF
TRBJ1-1 | - | TRBV28 | CASSLGQNTEAFF
TRBJ1-2 | - | TRBV7-2 | CASSNRDRGLDGYTF
TRBJ1-2 | - | TRBV4-1 | CASSQAGGSNYGYTF
TRBJ1-2 | - | TRBV6-5 | CASSSRLEGNYGYTF
TRBJ1-1 | - | TRBV5-8 | CASSFRFAEAFF
TRBJ1-1 | - | TRBV9 | CASSVDQVTEAFF
TRBJ2-1 | few | TRBV6-1 | CASREGLAGGNEQFF
TRBJ2-2 | - | TRBV2 | CASRGGQDPLEELFF
TRBJ1-5 | - | TRBV21-1 | CASSKGGTTSNQPQHF
TRBJ2-1 | - | TRBV7-6 | CASSLVRGVYNEQFF
TRBJ2-2 | - | TRBV29-1 | CSVEDGGGTGELFF
TRBJ2-3 | - | TRBV30 | CAWSASGGTDTQYF
TRBJ2-7 | - | TRBV5-1 | CASSSTTGGYYEQYF
TRBJ2-7 | - | TRBV5-1 | CASSWLRGGYVEQYF
TRBJ2-3 | few | TRBV27 | CASSPTSGVFRDTQYF
TRBJ1-1 | - | TRBV25-1 | CASSESGQGGEAFF
TRBJ2-2 | - | TRBV10-1 | CASSAGGTGELFF
TRBJ1-2 | few | TRBV2 | CASSGTGDLAYGYTF
TRBJ2-7 | - | TRBV7-9 | CASSSGTLYEQYF
TRBJ1-6 | - | TRBV4-1 | CASSHRTGAGNSPLHF
TRBJ1-6 | - | TRBV27 | CASSLGGAAGSSYNSPLHF
TRBJ2-4 | once | TRBV19 | CASSIVGQGKNIQYF
TRBJ1-4 | - | TRBV10-2 | CASSEPGMGEKLFF
TRBJ2-7 | - | TRBV10-2 | CASSEPSGGSYEQYF
TRBJ1-4 | - | TRBV10-3 | CAIREGTDEKLFF
TRBJ1-1 | - | TRBV5-4 | CASSSPGRDAEAFF
TRBJ1-1 | - | TRBV27 | CASGEGSGGNTEAFF
TRBJ1-1 | few | TRBV5-1 | CATNEGRGTEAFF
TRBJ1-1 | once | TRBV27 | CASSLVRGTEAFF
TRBJ1-4 | - | TRBV7-2 | CASRLQGGNEKLFF
TRBJ2-1 | - | TRBV13 | CASSLRTGGRQEQFF
TRBJ1-1 | - | TRBV7-8 | CASSLVTGQGNTEAFF
TRBJ2-1 | - | TRBV30 | CAWSVRGQGLSYNEQFF
TRBJ2-7 | - | TRBV28 | CASYPGTGTYEQYF
TRBJ2-7 | - | TRBV28 | CASSRLQQGSYEQYF
TRBJ2-7 | - | TRBV19 | CASSIRGVSYEQYF
- | once | TRBV5-6 | CASSLARHRYEQYF
TRBJ1-4 | - | TRBV2 | CASRGGINRGPTEKLFF
TRBJ2-4 | - | TRBV5-6 | CASNQARVVRAKNIQYF
TRBJ2-7 | few | TRBV5-5 | CASSLVTAAYEQYF
TRBJ1-1 | - | TRBV30 | CAWARRNTEAFF
TRBJ1-2 | few | TRBV9 | CASSVNRGGPYGYTF
TRBJ1-1 | - | TRBV15 | CATSSGDRVNTEAFF
TRBJ1-2 | - | TRBV6-5 | CASSLGLRYGYTF
TRBJ1-2 | - | TRBV10-3 | CAIQDMGARNGYTF
TRBJ2-7 | - | TRBV30 | CAWSRGYEQYF
TRBJ1-1 | - | TRBV28 | CASKLDMNTEAFF
TRBJ1-5 | - | TRBV28 | CASSLVWDRVYSNQPQHF
TRBJ1-1 | - | TRBV6-5 | CASTAGPTGTEAFF
TRBJ1-6 | - | TRBV4-1 | CASSQDRSGDRGYSPLHF
TRBJ1-1 | - | TRBV5-1 | CASSSDGQPNTEAFF
TRBJ1-2 | few | TRBV4-1 | CASSQAGTGRLLDGYTF
TRBJ2-7 | - | TRBV10-2 | CASSESPVGGSSYEQYF
TRBJ2-7 | - | TRBV13 | CASSLGTTRTGNEQYF